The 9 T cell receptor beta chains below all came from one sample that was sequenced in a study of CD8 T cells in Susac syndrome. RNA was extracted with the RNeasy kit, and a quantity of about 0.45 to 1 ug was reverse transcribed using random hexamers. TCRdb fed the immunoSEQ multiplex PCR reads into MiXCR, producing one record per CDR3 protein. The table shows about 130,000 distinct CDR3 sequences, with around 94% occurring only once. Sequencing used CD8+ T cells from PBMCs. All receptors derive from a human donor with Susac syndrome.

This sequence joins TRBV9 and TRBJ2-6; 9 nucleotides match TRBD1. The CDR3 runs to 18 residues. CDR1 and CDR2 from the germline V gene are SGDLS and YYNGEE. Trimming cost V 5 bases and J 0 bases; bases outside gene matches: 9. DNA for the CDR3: TGTGCCAGCAGTGCCCCGGGACAGGGAGTCTCTGGGGCCAACGTCCTGACTTTC. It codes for CASSAPGQGVSGANVLTF.

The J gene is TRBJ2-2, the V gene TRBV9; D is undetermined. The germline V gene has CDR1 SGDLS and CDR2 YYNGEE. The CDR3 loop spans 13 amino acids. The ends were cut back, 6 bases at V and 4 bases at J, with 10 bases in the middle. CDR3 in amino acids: CASTTVGTGELFF. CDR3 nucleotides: TGTGCCAGCACCACGGTCGGCACCGGGGAGCTGTTTTTT. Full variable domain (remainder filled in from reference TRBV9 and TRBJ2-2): DSGVTQTPKHLITATGQRVTLRCSPRSGDLSVYWYQQSLDQGLQFLIQYYNGEERAKGNILERFSAQQFPDLHSELNLSSLELGDSALYFCASTTVGTGELFFGEGSRLTVL.

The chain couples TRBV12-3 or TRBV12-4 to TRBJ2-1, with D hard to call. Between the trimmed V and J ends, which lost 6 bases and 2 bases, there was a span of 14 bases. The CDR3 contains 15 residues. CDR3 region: CASSPLGWPYNEQFF. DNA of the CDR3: TGTGCCAGCAGCCCCTTGGGGTGGCCCTACAATGAGCAGTTCTTC.

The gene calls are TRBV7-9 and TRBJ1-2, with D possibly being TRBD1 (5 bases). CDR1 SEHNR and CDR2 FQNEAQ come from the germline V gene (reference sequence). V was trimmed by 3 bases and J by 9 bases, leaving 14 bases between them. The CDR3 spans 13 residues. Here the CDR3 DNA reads TGTGCCAGCAGCTTTGGGGCTGACCCGCGCTACACCTTC. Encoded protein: CASSFGADPRYTF.

CDR3 DNA sequence: TGTGCCAGCAGCCAAGAAGGAACGCAGGCATTCACAGATACGCAGTATTTT. This gives the protein CASSQEGTQAFTDTQYF. V gene TRBV3-1 combines with J gene TRBJ2-3; no reliable D call. The V end was cut by 0 bases, the J end by 2 bases, with 15 bases between. The germline V gene has CDR1 LGHDT and CDR2 YNNKEL (reference sequence). CDR3 length equals 17 residues.

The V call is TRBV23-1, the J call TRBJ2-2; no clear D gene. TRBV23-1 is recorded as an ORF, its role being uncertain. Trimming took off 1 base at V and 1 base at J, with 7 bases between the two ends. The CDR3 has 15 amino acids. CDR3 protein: CASSQFSQNTGELFF. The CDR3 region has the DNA TGCGCCAGCAGTCAATTTTCCCAGAACACCGGGGAGCTGTTTTTT.

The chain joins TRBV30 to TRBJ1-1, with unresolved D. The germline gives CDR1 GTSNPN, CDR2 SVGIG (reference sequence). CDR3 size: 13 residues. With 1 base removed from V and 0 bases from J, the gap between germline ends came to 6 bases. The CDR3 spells CAWSDGVNTEAFF. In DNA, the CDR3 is TGTGCCTGGAGTGACGGAGTGAACACTGAAGCTTTCTTT.

The CDR3 here is CASSPDGGLWYGYTF. CDR3 sequence (DNA): TGTGCCAGCTCACCAGACGGGGGCCTTTGGTATGGCTACACCTTC. The chain employs TRBV18 and TRBJ1-2; perhaps TRBD1 as D (6 bases). The V and J ends lost 2 bases and 5 bases respectively, with 15 bases between them. This CDR3 is built from 15 residues. Germline CDR1 reads KGHSH; CDR2 reads LQKENI.

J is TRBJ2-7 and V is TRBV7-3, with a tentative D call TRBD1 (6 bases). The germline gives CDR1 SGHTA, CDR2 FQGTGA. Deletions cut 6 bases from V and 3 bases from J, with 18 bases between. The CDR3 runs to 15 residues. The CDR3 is CASRKGGRRCYEQYF. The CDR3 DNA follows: TGTGCCAGCAGAAAAGGGGGAAGGCGGTGCTACGAGCAGTACTTC.